This TCR beta chain was sequenced for a study of blood T cell repertoires in COVID-19. Turning to the study itself: Samples of COVID-19 (acute and convalescent) were obtained from the United States, Italy and Spain. PBMCs, B-cell-depleted T cells, or T cells provided the cDNA or gDNA that made up the material.

Per the original data handling: Nucleated cell number was recorded as an estimate derived from reference gene primer amplification. TCRdb's table, derived via immunoSEQ multiplex PCR, lists solely in-frame clones and lacks some. V and J calls and clone size follow that table, whereas D and trimming were derived from the DNA. Of about 230,000 clones in the sample, 65% to 85% were seen once. V lost 2 bases, J lost 5 bases, and 12 bases lay in between. This CDR3 has 13 amino acids. The germline V gene has CDR1 GTSNPN and CDR2 SVGIG (reference sequence). The material sequenced was peripheral blood. The chain carries TRBV30 and TRBJ1-2; the D gene is possibly TRBD1 (6 bases). This receptor was taken from a woman older than 75 with acute or convalescent COVID-19. The DNA of the CDR3 is TGTGCCTGGAGTATACAGGGTCGTTATGGCTACACCTTC. This encodes CAWSIQGRYGYTF. Together with reference TRBV30 and TRBJ1-2, the CDR3 gives the full variable domain: SQTIHQWPATLVQPVGSPLSLECTVEGTSNPNLYWYRQAAGRGLQLLFYSVGIGQISSEVPQNLSASRPQDRQFILSSKKLLLSDSGFYLCAWSIQGRYGYTFGSGTRLTVV.